Only one count was recorded for the clone carrying this T cell receptor (beta chain). This sample was included in a study of CD8+CD57+ T cells in acquired aplastic anemia. The CDR3 length is 13 residues. The V segment lost 6 bases and the J segment 4 bases; nucleotides outside the gene matches: 5. From germline, CDR1 is DFQATT and CDR2 SNEGSKA (reference sequence). Template material for TCR beta VDJ and CDR3 profiling consisted of genomic DNA. TCRdb reprocessed the reads via MiXCR and lists one record per CDR3 protein. The sample has more than 150,000 distinct CDR3 sequences, roughly half seen once. Sequenced patients had shown CD8+CD57+ cell expansion by flow cytometry.

Sequences were obtained from sorted CD4+, CD8+, or CD8+CD57+ T cells (not recorded which) from PBMCs. This chain connects TRBV20-1 to TRBJ2-7; 11 positions agree with TRBD1. This receptor was taken from a human donor with aplastic anemia. The CDR3 sequence: CSAWDRGGYEQYF. Here the CDR3 DNA reads TGCAGTGCCTGGGACAGGGGGGGGTACGAGCAGTACTTC.